The 18 T cell receptor beta chains below were found in one sample sequenced in a study of cytomegalovirus exposure and HLA in healthy donors listed by TCRdb under 2017. Libraries were made using the immunoSEQ multiplex PCR assay. A mixture of 60 forward primers for TCR Vbeta segments and 13 reverse primers for TCR Jbeta segments was used in the multiplex PCR. TCRdb provides this immuneACCESS table in a form limited to in-frame rearrangements. Some clones are lacking; in checked studies, under half of them reflect an unresolved V gene, and why the rest are absent is not known. The table for this sample lists around 67,000 clones; 75% to 80% of them were counted only once. The top ten constitute 7.8% of the sample. Sequences were obtained from PBMCs. These receptors all stem from a man younger than 35 in good health and CMV-seropositive.

The chain employs TRBV18 and TRBJ1-1; TRBD1 matches at 8 bases. Germline CDR1 reads KGHSH; CDR2 reads LQKENI. The CDR3 is 16 residues long. Trimming cost V 5 bases and J 4 bases; bases outside gene matches: 12. The CDR3 spells CASSIDQGAWGTEAFF. Here the CDR3 DNA reads TGTGCCAGCTCAATCGACCAGGGGGCTTGGGGCACTGAAGCTTTCTTT. The variable domain in full, completed from reference TRBV18 and TRBJ1-1, reads NAGVMQNPRHLVRRRGQEARLRCSPMKGHSHVYWYRQLPEEGLKFMVYLQKENIIDESGMPKERFSAEFPKEGPSILRIQQVVRGDSAAYFCASSIDQGAWGTEAFFGQGTRLTVV.

This clone was counted a few times. This chain uses TRBV6-4 with TRBJ2-3; 13 bases agree with TRBD2. Per the germline V gene, CDR1 is MRHNA and CDR2 is SNTAGT. V lost 3 bases and J lost 2; bases outside the gene matches: 5. This CDR3 has 17 residues. The CDR3: CASSEGLAGTYTDTQYF. In DNA, the CDR3 is TGTGCCAGCAGTGAGGGACTAGCGGGAACGTACACAGATACGCAGTATTTT.

The CDR3 protein is CASSAGTGHQPQHF. The DNA for the CDR3 is TGTGCCAGCAGTGCCGGGACAGGGCATCAGCCCCAGCATTTT. The rearrangement joins TRBV25-1 to TRBJ1-5, with 9 bases fitting TRBD1. The J segment lost 5 bases and the V segment lost 4 bases, leaving 3 bases of the junction unmatched. The germline V gene has CDR1 MGHDK and CDR2 SYGVNS. The CDR3 totals 14 residues.

The CDR3 coding sequence is TGCGCCAGCAGCGGACAGGGTTCAGGAACCGGGGAGCTGTTTTTT. Its protein product is CASSGQGSGTGELFF. The chain links TRBV10-1 to TRBJ2-2; 8 nucleotides line up with TRBD1. CDR1 and CDR2 from the germline V gene are WNHNN and SYGVQD (reference sequence). The CDR3 has 15 amino acids. V lost 6 bases to trimming and J lost 5 bases; unmatched junction nucleotides: 8.

This clone was counted between two and nine times. The chain recombines TRBV6-5 with TRBJ1-5; tentative D call: TRBD1 (6 bases). This CDR3 has 13 residues. V was trimmed by 6 bases and J by 7 bases, leaving 13 bases between them. Per germline, CDR1 MNHEY and CDR2 SVGAGI. This CDR3 reads CASSLQGGQPQHF. The CDR3 coding sequence is TGTGCCAGCAGCTTACAGGGCGGGCAGCCCCAGCATTTT.

CDR3 bases: TGCACCAGCAGCCAAGAGAGGAGGGGAGATAGCAATCAGCCCCAGCATTTT. The encoded protein is CTSSQERRGDSNQPQHF. The V gene is TRBV1, the J gene TRBJ1-5. TRBV1 corresponds to a pseudogene. The CDR3 loop spans 17 amino acids.

This clone came up once. This sequence joins TRBV7-6 and TRBJ2-1; a weak D match, TRBD2 (6 bases). There are 14 residues in the CDR3. CDR1 is SGHVS, CDR2 FNYEAQ, per germline. Trimming removed 5 bases from V and 4 bases from J, with 12 bases in between. CDR3 DNA sequence: TGTGCCAGCAGCCCGATCGGGACTTACAATGAGCAGTTCTTC. Translated, it gives CASSPIGTYNEQFF. The variable domain in full, with the rest retrieved from reference TRBV7-6 and TRBJ2-1, is GAGVSQSPRYKVTKRGQDVALRCDPISGHVSLYWYRQALGQGPEFLTYFNYEAQQDKSGLPNDRFSAERPEGSISTLTIQRTEQRDSAMYRCASSPIGTYNEQFFGPGTRLTVL.

The chain is built from TRBV2 and TRBJ1-1; D call uncertain. The CDR3 length is 15 residues. V was pared by 1 base and J by 8 bases, with 17 bases between. Germline values: CDR1 SNHLY, CDR2 FYNNEI. CDR3 protein: CASSEEKGLGEEAFF. DNA for the CDR3: TGTGCCAGCAGTGAAGAGAAAGGTCTCGGGGAGGAAGCTTTCTTT.

A few counts support this clone. The same CDR3 arises from other DNA sequences in this sample as well. This chain connects TRBV2 to TRBJ1-2; D gene uncertain. Deletions cut 4 bases from V and 4 bases from J, with 7 bases between. Germline V gene data show CDR1 as SNHLY and CDR2 as FYNNEI. The CDR3 extends over 12 amino acids. CDR3: CASSGEVYGYTF. In DNA form, the CDR3 reads TGTGCCAGCAGTGGAGAGGTCTATGGCTACACCTTC.

In regard to this clone: Other DNA sequences from this sample encode an identical CDR3 as well. The rearrangement links TRBV29-1 to TRBJ1-1; the D is unclear. The CDR3 has 12 amino acids. Trimming took 6 bases from V and 0 from J, leaving 8 bases between them. The germline V gene has CDR1 SQVTM and CDR2 ANQGSEA. The CDR3 protein is CSVTGMNTEAFF. The CDR3 DNA reads TGCAGCGTAACGGGGATGAACACTGAAGCTTTCTTT.

The chain uses TRBV18 and TRBJ1-2, with 10 bases identical to TRBD1. Germline V CDR1 and CDR2: KGHSH, LQKENI. The V segment lost 3 bases and the J segment 6 bases; nucleotides outside the gene matches: 4. The length of the CDR3 is 14 residues. Here the CDR3 DNA reads TGTGCCAGCTCACCGGGGGGACAGGGGAATGGCTACACCTTC. This encodes CASSPGGQGNGYTF. Together with reference TRBV18 and TRBJ1-2, the CDR3 gives the full variable domain: NAGVMQNPRHLVRRRGQEARLRCSPMKGHSHVYWYRQLPEEGLKFMVYLQKENIIDESGMPKERFSAEFPKEGPSILRIQQVVRGDSAAYFCASSPGGQGNGYTFGSGTRLTVV.

V gene TRBV6-5 combines with J gene TRBJ1-1; 8 bases line up with TRBD1. V gave up 4 bases and J gave up 0 bases; unmatched junction bases: 4. The CDR3 consists of 15 residues. CDR1 MNHEY and CDR2 SVGAGI come from the germline V gene. CDR3 sequence: CASSSAGGLNTEAFF. Here the CDR3 DNA reads TGTGCCAGCAGTTCGGCAGGGGGCTTGAACACTGAAGCTTTCTTT.

This clone was counted a few times. CDR3 DNA sequence: TGTGCCAGCAGCCCGACTTCGGGGGGTAATGAGCAGTTCTTC. Translation gives CASSPTSGGNEQFF. The chain recombines TRBV7-3 with TRBJ2-1; TRBD2 aligns across 7 bases. Germline CDR1 is SGHTA and CDR2 is FQGTGA. The CDR3 runs to 14 residues. Trimming cost V 5 bases and J 7 bases; bases outside gene matches: 8.

The rearrangement joins TRBV5-1 to TRBJ1-3; unclear D gene. The CDR3 extends over 15 amino acids. V dropped 1 base and J dropped 4 bases, with 12 bases sitting between them. Germline lookup yields CDR1 SGHRS and CDR2 YFSETQ. The chain's CDR3 is CASSLRGAGGNTIYF. The CDR3 region has the DNA TGCGCCAGCAGCTTGCGGGGAGCGGGCGGAAACACCATATATTTT.

This sequence joins TRBV6-5 and TRBJ1-4, with D possibly TRBD1 on 5 matching bases. The V and J ends lost 5 bases and 8 bases respectively, with 12 bases between them. Per germline, CDR1 MNHEY and CDR2 SVGAGI. CDR3 length: 13 residues. This chain's CDR3 is CASSRTRNEKLFF. CDR3 coding DNA: TGTGCCAGCAGTAGGACAAGGAACGAAAAACTGTTTTTT.

The J gene is TRBJ2-7, the V gene TRBV11-2, with TRBD2 identical over 14 bases. V lost 5 bases and J lost 4; bases outside the gene matches: 7. The CDR3 contains 16 residues. CDR1 and CDR2 from the germline V gene are SGHAT and FQNNGV. CDR3 sequence: CASSETSGGARYEQYF. CDR3 bases: TGTGCCAGCAGCGAGACTAGCGGGGGGGCCCGGTACGAGCAGTACTTC.

The chain links TRBV30 to TRBJ1-6, with D possibly TRBD1 on 5 matching bases. Germline CDR1 is GTSNPN and CDR2 is SVGIG (reference sequence). The CDR3 loop spans 15 amino acids. The V end was cut by 4 bases, the J end by 7 bases, with 17 bases between. CDR3 in amino acids: CAWNKGERGNSPLHF. The CDR3 nucleotides are TGTGCCTGGAATAAAGGGGAACGGGGGAATTCACCCCTCCACTTT.

V gene TRBV30 combines with J gene TRBJ2-3; possible D gene TRBD2, 6 bases. The V end lost 3 bases, the J end lost 5 bases, and 9 bases lay between the germline ends. Germline V CDR1 and CDR2: GTSNPN, SVGIG (reference sequence). CDR3 length: 12 residues. The CDR3 loop is CAWSGSGDTQYF. The DNA of the CDR3 is TGTGCCTGGAGCGGGAGTGGAGATACGCAGTATTTT.